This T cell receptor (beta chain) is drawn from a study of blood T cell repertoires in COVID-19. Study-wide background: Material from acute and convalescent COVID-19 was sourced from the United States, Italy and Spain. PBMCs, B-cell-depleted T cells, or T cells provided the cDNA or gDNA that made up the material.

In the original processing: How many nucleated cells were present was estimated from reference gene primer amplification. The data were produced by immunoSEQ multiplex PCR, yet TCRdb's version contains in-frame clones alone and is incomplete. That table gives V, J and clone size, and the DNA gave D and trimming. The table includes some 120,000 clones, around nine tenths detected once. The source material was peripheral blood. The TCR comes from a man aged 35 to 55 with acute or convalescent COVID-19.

In DNA form, the CDR3 reads TGTGCCATCAGTTATCTAGCGGGAGGGCCCTCAGCGAACACCGGGGAGCTGTTTTTT. Translating gives CAISYLAGGPSANTGELFF. This chain links TRBV10-3 with TRBJ2-2; 12 nucleotides align to TRBD2. V gave up 5 bases and J gave up 0 bases; unmatched junction bases: 10. CDR1 and CDR2 from the germline V gene are ENHRY and SYGVKD. The CDR3 covers 19 residues.